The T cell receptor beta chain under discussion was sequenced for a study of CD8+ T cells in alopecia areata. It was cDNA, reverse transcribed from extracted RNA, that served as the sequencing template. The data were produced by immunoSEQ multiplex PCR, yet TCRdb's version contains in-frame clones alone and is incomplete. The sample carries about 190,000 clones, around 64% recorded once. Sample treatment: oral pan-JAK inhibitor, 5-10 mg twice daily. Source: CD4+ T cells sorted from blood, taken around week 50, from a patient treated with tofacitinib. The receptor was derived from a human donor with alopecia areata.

This CDR3 is CSVPPGMGFYGYTF. The CDR3 nucleotides read TGCAGCGTTCCCCCCGGGATGGGATTCTATGGCTACACCTTC. The chain is built from TRBV29-1 and TRBJ1-2, with D hard to call. The CDR3 has 14 amino acids. CDR1 and CDR2 from the germline V gene are SQVTM and ANQGSEA. V shed 5 bases and J shed 4 bases, with 17 bases lying between them.